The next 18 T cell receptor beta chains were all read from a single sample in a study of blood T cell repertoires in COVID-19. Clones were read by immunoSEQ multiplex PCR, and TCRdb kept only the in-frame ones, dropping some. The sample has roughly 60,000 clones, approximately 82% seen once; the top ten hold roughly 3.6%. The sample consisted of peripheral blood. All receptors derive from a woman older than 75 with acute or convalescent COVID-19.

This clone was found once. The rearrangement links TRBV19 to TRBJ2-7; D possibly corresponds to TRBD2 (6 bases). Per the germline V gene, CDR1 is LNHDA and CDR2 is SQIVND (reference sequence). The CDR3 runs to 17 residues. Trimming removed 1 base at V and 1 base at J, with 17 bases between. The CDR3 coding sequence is TGTGCCAGTAGTATAGCAGCCGGAGGGGCGCAGTCCTACGAGCAGTACTTC. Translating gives CASSIAAGGAQSYEQYF. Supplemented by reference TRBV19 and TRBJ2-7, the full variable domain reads DGGITQSPKYLFRKEGQNVTLSCEQNLNHDAMYWYRQDPGQGLRLIYYSQIVNDFQKGDIAEGYSVSREKKESFPLTVTSAQKNPTAFYLCASSIAAGGAQSYEQYFGPGTRLTVT.

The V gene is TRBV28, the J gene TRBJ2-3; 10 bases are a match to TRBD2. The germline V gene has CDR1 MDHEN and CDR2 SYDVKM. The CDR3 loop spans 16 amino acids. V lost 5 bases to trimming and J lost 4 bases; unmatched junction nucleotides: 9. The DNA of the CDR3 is TGTGCCAGCAGTCTCCCCCTAGCGGGAGCATCAGATACGCAGTATTTT. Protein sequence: CASSLPLAGASDTQYF.

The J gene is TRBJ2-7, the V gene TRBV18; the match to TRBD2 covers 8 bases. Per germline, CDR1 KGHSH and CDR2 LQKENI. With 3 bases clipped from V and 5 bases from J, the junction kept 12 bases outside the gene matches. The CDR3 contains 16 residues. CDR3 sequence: CASSPLSGTSLNEQYF. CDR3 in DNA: TGTGCCAGCTCACCCCTCTCCGGGACTAGTCTCAACGAGCAGTACTTC.

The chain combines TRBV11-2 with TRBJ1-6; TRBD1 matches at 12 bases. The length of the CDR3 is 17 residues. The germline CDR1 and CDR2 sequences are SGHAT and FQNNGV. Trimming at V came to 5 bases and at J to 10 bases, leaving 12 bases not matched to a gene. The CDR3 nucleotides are TGTGCCAGCAGCGTCGGGACAGGGGGCGAGCGAGGATCACCCCTCCACTTT. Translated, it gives CASSVGTGGERGSPLHF. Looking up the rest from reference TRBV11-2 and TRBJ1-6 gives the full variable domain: EAGVAQSPRYKIIEKRQSVAFWCNPISGHATLYWYQQILGQGPKLLIQFQNNGVVDDSQLPKDRFSAERLKGVDSTLKIQPAKLEDSAVYLCASSVGTGGERGSPLHFGNGTRLTVT.

In DNA form, the CDR3 reads TGTGCCAGCAGCTCGATAGCGGGGGGAGATACGCAGTATTTT. It is translated as CASSSIAGGDTQYF. The rearrangement joins TRBV7-3 to TRBJ2-3, with TRBD2 identical over 10 bases. Germline lookup yields CDR1 SGHTA and CDR2 FQGTGA. J was trimmed by 5 bases and V by 4 bases; bases with no gene match: 3. This CDR3 has 14 residues.

The CDR3 loop reads CASSYSVQGSYEQYF. The CDR3 bases are TGTGCCAGCAGTTACTCTGTACAGGGCTCCTACGAGCAGTACTTC. The rearrangement links TRBV6-5 to TRBJ2-7, with a possible D match to TRBD1 (6 bases). Between the trimmed V and J ends, which lost 0 bases and 0 bases, there was a span of 9 bases. The CDR3 runs to 15 residues. Germline V gives CDR1 MNHEY, CDR2 SVGAGI.

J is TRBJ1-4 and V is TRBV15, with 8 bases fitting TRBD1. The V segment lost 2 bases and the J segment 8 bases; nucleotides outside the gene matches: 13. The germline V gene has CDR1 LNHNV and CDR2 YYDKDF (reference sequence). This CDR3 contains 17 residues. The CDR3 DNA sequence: TGTGCCACCAGCAGACCTCAGATGACAGGGGTCGAGGAAAAACTGTTTTTT. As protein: CATSRPQMTGVEEKLFF.

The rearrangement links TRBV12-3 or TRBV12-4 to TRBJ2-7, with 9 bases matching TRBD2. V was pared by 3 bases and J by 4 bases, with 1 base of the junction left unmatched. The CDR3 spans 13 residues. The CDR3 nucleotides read TGTGCCAGCAGTTTTAGCGGGAGTTACGAGCAGTACTTC. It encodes CASSFSGSYEQYF.

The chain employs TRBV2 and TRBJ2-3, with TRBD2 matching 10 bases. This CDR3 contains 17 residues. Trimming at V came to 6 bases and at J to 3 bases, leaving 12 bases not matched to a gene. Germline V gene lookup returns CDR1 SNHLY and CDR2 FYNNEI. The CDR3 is CASRSGRAGGRTDTQYF. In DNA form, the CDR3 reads TGTGCCAGCAGAAGCGGCCGAGCGGGAGGGCGAACAGATACGCAGTATTTT.

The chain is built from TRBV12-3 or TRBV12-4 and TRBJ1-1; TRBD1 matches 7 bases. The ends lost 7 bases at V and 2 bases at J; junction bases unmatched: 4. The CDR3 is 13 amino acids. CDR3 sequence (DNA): TGTGCCAGCAACCGACAGGGAAACACTGAAGCTTTCTTT. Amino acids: CASNRQGNTEAFF.

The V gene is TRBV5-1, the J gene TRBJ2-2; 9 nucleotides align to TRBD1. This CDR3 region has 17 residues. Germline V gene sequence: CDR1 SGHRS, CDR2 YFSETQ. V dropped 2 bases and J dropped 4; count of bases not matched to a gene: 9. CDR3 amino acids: CASSLADRGRRTGELFF. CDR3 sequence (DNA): TGCGCCAGCAGCTTAGCGGACAGGGGTCGACGCACCGGGGAGCTGTTTTTT.

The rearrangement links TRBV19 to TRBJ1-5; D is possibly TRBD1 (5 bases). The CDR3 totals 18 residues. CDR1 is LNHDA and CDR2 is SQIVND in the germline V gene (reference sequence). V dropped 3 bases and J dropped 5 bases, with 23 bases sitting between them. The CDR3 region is CASSMGRTRQERDQPQHF. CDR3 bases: TGTGCCAGTAGTATGGGGCGGACAAGGCAGGAGCGGGATCAGCCCCAGCATTTT. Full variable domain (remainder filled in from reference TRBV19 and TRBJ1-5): DGGITQSPKYLFRKEGQNVTLSCEQNLNHDAMYWYRQDPGQGLRLIYYSQIVNDFQKGDIAEGYSVSREKKESFPLTVTSAQKNPTAFYLCASSMGRTRQERDQPQHFGDGTRLSIL.

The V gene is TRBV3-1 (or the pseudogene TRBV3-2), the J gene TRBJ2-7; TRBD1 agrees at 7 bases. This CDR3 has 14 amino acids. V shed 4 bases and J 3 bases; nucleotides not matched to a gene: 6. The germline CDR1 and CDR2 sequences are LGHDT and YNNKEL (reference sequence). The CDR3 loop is CASSPSGQNYEQYF. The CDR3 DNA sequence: TGTGCCAGCAGCCCCTCGGGACAGAACTACGAGCAGTACTTC.

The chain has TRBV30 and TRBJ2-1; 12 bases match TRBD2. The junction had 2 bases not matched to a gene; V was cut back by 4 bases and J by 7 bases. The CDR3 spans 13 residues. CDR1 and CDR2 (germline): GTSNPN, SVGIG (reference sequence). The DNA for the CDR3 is TGTGCCTGGACTAGCGGGAGGGAAAATGAGCAGTTCTTC. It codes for CAWTSGRENEQFF.

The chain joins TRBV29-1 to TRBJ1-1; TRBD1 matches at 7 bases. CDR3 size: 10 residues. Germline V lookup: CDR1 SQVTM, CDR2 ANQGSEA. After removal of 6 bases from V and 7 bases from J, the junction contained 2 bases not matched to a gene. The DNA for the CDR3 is TGCAGCGTCGGACAGGTTGAAGCTTTCTTT. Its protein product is CSVGQVEAFF.

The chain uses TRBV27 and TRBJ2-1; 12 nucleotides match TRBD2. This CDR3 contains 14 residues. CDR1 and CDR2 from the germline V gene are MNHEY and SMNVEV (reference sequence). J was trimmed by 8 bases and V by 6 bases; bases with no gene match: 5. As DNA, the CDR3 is TGTGCCAGCAGGACTAGCGGGAGTATCTATGAGCAGTTCTTC. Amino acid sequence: CASRTSGSIYEQFF.

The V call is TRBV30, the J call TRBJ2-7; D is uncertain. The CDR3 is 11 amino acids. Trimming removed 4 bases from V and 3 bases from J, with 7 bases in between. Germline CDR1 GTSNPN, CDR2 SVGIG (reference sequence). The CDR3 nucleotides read TGTGCCTGGAAAACGGTCTACGAGCAGTACTTC. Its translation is CAWKTVYEQYF.

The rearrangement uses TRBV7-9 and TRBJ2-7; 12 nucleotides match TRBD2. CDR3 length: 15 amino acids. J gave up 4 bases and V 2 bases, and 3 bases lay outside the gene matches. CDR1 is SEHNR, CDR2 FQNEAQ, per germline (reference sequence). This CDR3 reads CASSLRTSGAYEQYF. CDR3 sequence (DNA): TGTGCCAGCAGCTTACGGACTAGCGGGGCTTACGAGCAGTACTTC.